This T cell receptor (beta chain) was identified during a study of T cells in Graves' hyperthyroidism and ophthalmopathy. Study-level points and caveats: Blood also showed most of the thyroid clonotypes that were expanded above 0.001.

Disease lasting under 3 months, a NOSPECS grade of at least 4, and a Clinical Activity Score of at least 3 were features of the ophthalmopathy patients. As to this clonotype: Its matching antigen is unknown.

Regions amplified from RNA transcripts were the TCR beta CDR3 regions. The TCR CDR3 was amplified in a first-round RT-PCR using the HTBI primer set. TCRdb re-derived calls from the multiplex PCR reads in MiXCR, one entry per CDR3 protein. The repertoire holds about 300,000 distinct CDR3 sequences, with approximately 18% as singletons. The CDR3 totals 14 residues. Per germline, CDR1 MNHNS and CDR2 SASEGT. The V end was cut by 7 bases, the J end by 5 bases, with 17 bases between. The sequenced sample consisted of blood. V gene TRBV6-1 combines with J gene TRBJ1-2, with D possibly matching TRBD1 (6 bases). This sequence was found in a man aged 45 to 65 with Graves' ophthalmopathy. The CDR3: CASTIAGARYGYTF. In DNA form, the CDR3 reads TGTGCCAGCACTATAGCAGGGGCGCGGTATGGCTACACCTTC.